The 13 T cell receptor beta chains given below trace back to one sample, sequenced in a study of T cell repertoires in cytomegalovirus infection. MiXCR, applied by TCRdb to the reads, yields one record per CDR3 protein. The sample has 80,000 or so distinct CDR3 sequences, approximately 42% seen once. Antigens for these TCRs are unknown. Sequenced material: CD8+ T cells from cultured PBMCs, taken from culture after CMV antigen stimulation. These receptors were obtained from a human donor in good health (CMV status not recorded). Some clones in this sample may be carry-over from other donors' samples.

Only a few counts were recorded for this clonotype. The rearrangement joins TRBV4-1 to TRBJ2-7; possibly TRBD1 or TRBD2 for D (5 bases each). CDR3 length: 15 residues. In germline, CDR1 is MGHRA, CDR2 YSYEKL. Trimming took 0 bases from V and 5 from J, leaving 14 bases between them. The CDR3 is CASSQDVGVRDEQYF. As DNA, the CDR3 is TGCGCCAGCAGCCAAGATGTGGGGGTTCGGGACGAGCAGTACTTC.

The rearrangement links TRBV6-1 to TRBJ1-1; D is unclear. Trimming left V 4 bases short and J 1 base short, with 13 bases between. Germline CDR1 and CDR2: MNHNS and SASEGT. The CDR3 consists of 15 residues. CDR3 protein: CASSVSGMGNTEAFF. CDR3 nucleotide sequence: TGTGCCAGCAGTGTATCGGGGATGGGGAACACTGAAGCTTTCTTT.

V usage is TRBV6-1 and J usage is TRBJ2-1; D is undetermined. Trimming pared 7 bases from V and 12 bases from J, leaving 19 bases between. The CDR3 loop spans 13 amino acids. CDR1 MNHNS and CDR2 SASEGT come from the germline V gene. In DNA, the CDR3 is TGTGCCAGCACCATCTGGGGTCCCCGAGGGCAGTTCTTC. Translating gives CASTIWGPRGQFF.

This clonotype appeared a few times. V is TRBV7-6 and J is TRBJ1-1; perhaps TRBD1 as D (5 bases). The germline gives CDR1 SGHVS, CDR2 FNYEAQ. V was cut by 8 bases and J by 0 bases, with 10 bases left in between. The CDR3 covers 13 residues. In DNA form, the CDR3 reads TGTGCCAGCTCAGCAGGGATGAACACTGAAGCTTTCTTT. Its protein product is CASSAGMNTEAFF. Looking up the rest from reference TRBV7-6 and TRBJ1-1 gives the full variable domain: GAGVSQSPRYKVTKRGQDVALRCDPISGHVSLYWYRQALGQGPEFLTYFNYEAQQDKSGLPNDRFSAERPEGSISTLTIQRTEQRDSAMYRCASSAGMNTEAFFGQGTRLTVV.

This chain links TRBV2 with TRBJ2-2; TRBD2 matches 8 bases. With V trimmed by 3 bases and J by 6 bases, 9 bases remained unmatched. Germline CDR1 reads SNHLY; CDR2 reads FYNNEI. The CDR3 totals 16 residues. The CDR3 loop reads CASSDISGAVAGELFF. In DNA, the CDR3 is TGTGCCAGCAGTGATATTAGCGGGGCCGTCGCCGGGGAGCTGTTTTTT.

The rearrangement links TRBV2 to TRBJ2-1, with D unresolved. The V end was cut by 4 bases, the J end by 0 bases, with 10 bases between. The CDR3 has 15 residues. Germline V gene data show CDR1 as SNHLY and CDR2 as FYNNEI. For the CDR3, the DNA is TGTGCCAGCAGTGCGGATTCCTCCTCCTACAATGAGCAGTTCTTC. It translates to CASSADSSSYNEQFF.

The chain employs TRBV6-1 and TRBJ1-1; D might be TRBD1 (5 bases). The germline gives CDR1 MNHNS, CDR2 SASEGT. Trimming left V 2 bases short and J 1 base short, with 17 bases between. CDR3 length: 17 amino acids. In DNA, the CDR3 is TGTGCCAGCAGTGAATGGTCGGGGCCCCTCGCGAACACTGAAGCTTTCTTT. Encoded protein: CASSEWSGPLANTEAFF.

This clonotype was seen more than once but under ten times. This sequence joins TRBV6-1 and TRBJ1-1; D call uncertain. The germline CDR1 and CDR2 sequences are MNHNS and SASEGT. The ends were cut back, 5 bases at V and 6 bases at J, with 13 bases in the middle. This CDR3 has 13 amino acids. In DNA, the CDR3 is TGTGCCAGCAGTCCGTATCAGAGGGCTGAAGCTTTCTTT. It is translated as CASSPYQRAEAFF.

This clonotype has ten or more counts. The CDR3 region has the DNA TGTGCCAGCAGCGATCCTCGGGGCGCAAATTCGGGCTACACCTTC. It yields the protein CASSDPRGANSGYTF. This chain connects TRBV7-2 to TRBJ1-2; TRBD1 is a possible D gene (5 bases). Germline V gene sequence: CDR1 SGHTA, CDR2 FQGNSA. V lost 5 bases, J lost 8 bases, and 21 bases lay in between. This CDR3 region has 15 residues.

The rearrangement links TRBV7-9 to TRBJ2-2, with D possibly TRBD2 on 6 matching bases. This CDR3 contains 15 residues. Germline CDR1 SEHNR, CDR2 FQNEAQ (reference sequence). CDR3 protein: CAQTAGRRNTGELFF. The CDR3 bases are TGTGCACAGACGGCGGGACGGCGGAACACCGGGGAGCTGTTTTTT.

This clonotype was counted ten times or more. The V gene is TRBV7-6, the J gene TRBJ2-1; 8 bases are shared with TRBD2. The CDR3 extends over 15 amino acids. J lost 5 bases, V lost 0 bases, and 3 bases had no gene match. Germline lookup yields CDR1 SGHVS and CDR2 FNYEAQ. The CDR3 is CASSLASGADNEQFF. In DNA, the CDR3 is TGTGCCAGCAGCTTAGCTAGCGGGGCCGACAATGAGCAGTTCTTC.

The chain employs TRBV28 and TRBJ2-5, with no clear D. The CDR3 loop spans 16 amino acids. Germline-derived CDR1 and CDR2 are MDHEN and SYDVKM. Trimming removed 6 bases from V and 0 bases from J, with 17 bases in between. The CDR3 region is CASSPFTLEDQETQYF. In DNA form, the CDR3 reads TGTGCCAGCAGCCCCTTTACATTAGAAGACCAAGAGACCCAGTACTTC.

This chain uses TRBV2 with TRBJ2-3; tentative D call: TRBD2 (5 bases). The germline V and J ends were trimmed by 6 bases and 1 base, with 5 bases remaining between them. CDR3 length: 12 amino acids. In germline, CDR1 is SNHLY, CDR2 FYNNEI. Written as DNA, the CDR3 is TGTGCCAGCAGCGGGGGCACAGATACGCAGTATTTT. Protein product: CASSGGTDTQYF.